Listed here are 11 T cell receptor beta chains from one sample, sequenced in a study of blood T cell repertoires in COVID-19 (TCRdb year 2020). The library was built by means of the immunoSEQ multiplex PCR assay. TCRdb retrieved this table from immuneACCESS and kept in-frame rearrangements only. Not all clones are present; in checked studies, unresolved V genes account for under half, and no reason is known for the remainder. The sample table holds 200,000 to 250,000 clones, of which 87% were seen once. Less than 14% of the sample belongs to the ten largest clones. The sample comprised PBMCs or T cells enriched from blood (not recorded which). The receptors come from a man under 40 who had recovered from COVID-19.

This clone was counted a single time. The chain uses TRBV5-6 and TRBJ2-1, with TRBD2 as a possible D gene (6 bases). There are 13 residues in the CDR3. The V end was cut by 7 bases, the J end by 1 base, with 9 bases between. CDR1 SGHDT and CDR2 YYEEEE come from the germline V gene. Here the CDR3 reads CASCRGSYNEQFF. CDR3 nucleotides: TGTGCCAGCTGCCGGGGGTCCTACAATGAGCAGTTCTTC.

This chain joins TRBV6-2 or TRBV6-3 and TRBJ1-5, with 9 bases fitting TRBD1. The CDR3 contains 16 residues. V was clipped by 3 bases and J by 2 bases; unmatched bases: 5. Looked up from germline, CDR1 is MNHEY and CDR2 is SVGEGT. CDR3 loop: CASSYGTGLGNQPQHF. The CDR3 DNA reads as TGTGCCAGCAGTTATGGGACAGGGCTGGGCAATCAGCCCCAGCATTTT.

The chain joins TRBV24-1 to TRBJ1-3; no clear D gene. Trimming removed 7 bases at V and 3 bases at J, with 15 bases between. The CDR3 runs to 15 residues. Germline V gives CDR1 KGHDR, CDR2 SFDVKD. CDR3 DNA: TGTGCCACCAGGGCCCGACGACGGGGTGGAAACACCATATATTTT. Protein product: CATRARRRGGNTIYF.

The chain is built from TRBV20-1 and TRBJ2-1; TRBD2 aligns across 7 bases. V trimming: 3 bases; J trimming: 3 bases; junction bases outside the gene matches: 5. CDR3 length: 14 amino acids. Germline assignment: CDR1 DFQATT and CDR2 SNEGSKA (reference sequence). CDR3 amino acids: CSASSSGVYNEQFF. Written as DNA, the CDR3 is TGCAGTGCTAGTAGCAGCGGGGTCTACAATGAGCAGTTCTTC.

The chain is built from TRBV18 and TRBJ2-7; 10 bases align to TRBD1. The CDR3 extends over 16 amino acids. Germline V lookup: CDR1 KGHSH, CDR2 LQKENI. V was clipped by 0 bases and J by 4 bases; unmatched bases: 6. DNA for the CDR3: TGTGCCAGCTCACCACCGGGACAGGGGATTTCTTACGAGCAGTACTTC. Translation gives CASSPPGQGISYEQYF.

Regarding this clone: Other nucleotide sequences from this sample produce the same CDR3. The chain is built from TRBV7-2 and TRBJ1-2; D remains ambiguous. CDR3 length: 14 residues. Per the germline V gene, CDR1 is SGHTA and CDR2 is FQGNSA. V was cut by 0 bases and J by 0 bases, with 5 bases left in between. The CDR3 sequence is CASSLALSNYGYTF. The DNA of the CDR3 is TGTGCCAGCAGCTTAGCCCTTTCTAACTATGGCTACACCTTC.

This clone was seen just once. The V call is TRBV2, the J call TRBJ1-1; 7 nucleotides agree with TRBD1. J lost 1 base, V lost 5 bases, and 16 bases had no gene match. In germline, CDR1 is SNHLY, CDR2 FYNNEI. This CDR3 is built from 18 residues. CDR3 bases: TGTGCCAGCAGTCGACAGGGCGATATAGTCAGGAAGAACACTGAAGCTTTCTTT. Its translation: CASSRQGDIVRKNTEAFF.

V is TRBV12-5 and J is TRBJ1-1, with D maybe TRBD1 (5 bases). The CDR3 spans 15 residues. V lost 0 bases and J 9 bases, leaving 17 bases between the germline ends. Germline values: CDR1 LGHNT, CDR2 FRNRAP. The chain's CDR3 is CASGLVRGTFAQAFF. In nucleotides, the CDR3 is TGTGCTAGTGGTTTGGTACGAGGGACTTTTGCTCAAGCTTTCTTT.

The chain couples TRBV4-2 to TRBJ1-4; 9 nucleotides agree with TRBD1. Germline V gives CDR1 LGHNA, CDR2 YNFKEQ. V dropped 1 base and J dropped 6; count of bases not matched to a gene: 12. CDR3 length: 18 amino acids. The CDR3 DNA sequence: TGTGCCAGCAGCCAAGGCCCCGCGCTACAGGGGGCGGATGAAAAACTGTTTTTT. Translating it yields CASSQGPALQGADEKLFF.

The chain carries TRBV2 and TRBJ1-2; the D is unclear. The germline V gene encodes CDR1 SNHLY and CDR2 FYNNEI. V dropped 4 bases and J dropped 7 bases, with 7 bases sitting between them. The CDR3 runs 11 residues. The CDR3 DNA sequence: TGTGCCAGCAGTGGCGGGCTTGGCTACACCTTC. Protein product: CASSGGLGYTF.

The gene calls are TRBV7-9 and TRBJ1-2; D is ambiguous. Germline CDR1 and CDR2: SEHNR and FQNEAQ (reference sequence). This CDR3 has 14 residues. The V gene lost 8 bases and the J gene lost 5 bases, with 18 bases spanning the gap. CDR3 protein: CASSQQVPFYGYTF. In DNA, the CDR3 is TGTGCCAGCTCCCAGCAGGTCCCATTTTATGGCTACACCTTC.